These T cell receptor beta chains were read from a single sample in a study of spatial heterogeneity in lung cancer. Each CDR3 protein gets one entry after TCRdb re-called the 5' RACE reads with MiXCR. The data hold some 120,000 distinct CDR3 sequences, with 9.5% to 15% observed a single time. The source was PBMCs, collected at follow-up. The receptor set was obtained from a male donor with early-stage non-small cell lung cancer. The CDR3 runs from the conserved cysteine through the conserved F or W. Each record gives: clone size, V gene, D gene, J gene, CDR3 DNA, CDR3 protein. The D gene is left open where the match is weak. Clone size is stated in some rows and not others, as once, few, many or a class when expanded.

size: medium-sized; V: TRBV29-1; D: -; J: TRBJ2-1; DNA: TGCAGCGTTATAAGGGGTTTAACGCGGGGCGATGAGCAGTTCTTC; CDR3: CSVIRGLTRGDEQFF
size: few; V: TRBV6-5; D: -; J: TRBJ2-5; DNA: TGTGCCAGCAGTTACTCCCTCCCGATCCAAGAGACCCAGTACTTC; CDR3: CASSYSLPIQETQYF
size: few; V: TRBV20-1; D: -; J: TRBJ2-2; DNA: TGCAGTGCTAGAATCCAGATTAACACCGGGGAGCTGTTTTTT; CDR3: CSARIQINTGELFF
size: few; V: TRBV7-8; D: -; J: TRBJ2-2; DNA: TGTGCCAGCAGCTTACTGGCAGGCGGCAACACCGGGGAGCTGTTTTTT; CDR3: CASSLLAGGNTGELFF
size: -; V: TRBV10-3; D: -; J: TRBJ2-7; DNA: TGTGCCATCAGGGAGACGGGACTCTCCTACGAGCAGTACTTC; CDR3: CAIRETGLSYEQYF
size: -; V: TRBV12-3/TRBV12-4; D: TRBD1; J: TRBJ1-1; DNA: TGTGCCAGCAGTCCTAACAGGGGTCTGAACACTGAAGCTTTCTTT; CDR3: CASSPNRGLNTEAFF
size: many; V: TRBV4-2; D: TRBD2; J: TRBJ2-2; DNA: TGTGCCAGCAGCCAAGATGGGACTAGAAACACCGGGGAGCTGTTTTTT; CDR3: CASSQDGTRNTGELFF
size: -; V: TRBV5-4; D: -; J: TRBJ2-1; DNA: TGTGCCAGCAGCTTCGACGGACTAAACAATGAGCAGTTCTTC; CDR3: CASSFDGLNNEQFF
size: few; V: TRBV29-1; D: -; J: TRBJ1-4; DNA: TGCAGCGCTGGAGAGGCCGCTAATGAAAAACTGTTTTTT; CDR3: CSAGEAANEKLFF
size: -; V: TRBV6-2/TRBV6-3; D: TRBD1; J: TRBJ1-6; DNA: TGTGCCAGCAGAAGGACAGGGTCGCGATCACCCCTCCACTTT; CDR3: CASRRTGSRSPLHF
size: many; V: TRBV19; D: -; J: TRBJ1-5; DNA: TGTGCCAGTAGTATATTAGCGACGCGGGATCAGCCCCAGCATTTT; CDR3: CASSILATRDQPQHF
size: few; V: TRBV7-2; D: -; J: TRBJ1-5; DNA: TGTGCCAGCAGCCCGGACAGAACCTATAGCAATCAGCCCCAGCATTTT; CDR3: CASSPDRTYSNQPQHF
size: -; V: TRBV2; D: -; J: TRBJ1-2; DNA: TGTGCCAGCAGACAGGGAACGGACTATGGCTACACCTTC; CDR3: CASRQGTDYGYTF
size: few; V: TRBV4-2; D: -; J: TRBJ2-5; DNA: TGTGCCAGCAGCCAAGACGGCGGGGAAGAGACCCAGTACTTC; CDR3: CASSQDGGEETQYF
size: -; V: TRBV28; D: TRBD1; J: TRBJ2-5; DNA: TGTGCCAGCCAGGGGGCAGGGGCCGTACAAGAGACCCAGTACTTC; CDR3: CASQGAGAVQETQYF
size: -; V: TRBV10-3; D: -; J: TRBJ1-2; DNA: TGTGCCATCAGCCTTGGTATCGGGGGCTACACCTTC; CDR3: CAISLGIGGYTF
size: many; V: TRBV24-1; D: -; J: TRBJ2-4; DNA: TGTGCCACCAACAAGCGGACAGCCAAAAACATTCAGTACTTC; CDR3: CATNKRTAKNIQYF
size: many; V: TRBV6-5; D: -; J: TRBJ2-7; DNA: TGTGCCAGCAGCCACAACTACGAGCAGTACTTC; CDR3: CASSHNYEQYF
size: -; V: TRBV4-1; D: -; J: TRBJ1-2; DNA: TGCGCCAGCAGCCAAGATAGGCTAGCCTATGGCTACACCTTC; CDR3: CASSQDRLAYGYTF
size: few; V: TRBV11-2; D: TRBD1; J: TRBJ2-1; DNA: TGTGCCAGCAGCTTAGTATTTAGGACAGGGGGACCGGAGCAGTTCTTC; CDR3: CASSLVFRTGGPEQFF
size: few; V: TRBV7-9; D: -; J: TRBJ2-5; DNA: TGTGCCAGCAGCTTATCGTTAGCGACGGAGACCCAGTACTTC; CDR3: CASSLSLATETQYF
size: many; V: TRBV7-9; D: -; J: TRBJ2-3; DNA: TGTGCCAGCAGCCCAGATACGCAGTATTTT; CDR3: CASSPDTQYF
size: many; V: TRBV12-3/TRBV12-4; D: -; J: TRBJ1-2; DNA: TGTGCCAGCAGTTCAAATGGGGGCTCGGGCTATGGCTACACCTTC; CDR3: CASSSNGGSGYGYTF
size: many; V: TRBV4-1; D: -; J: TRBJ1-4; DNA: TGCGCCAGCAGCCTCCCGATCGTGGCAACTAATGAAAAACTGTTTTTT; CDR3: CASSLPIVATNEKLFF
size: -; V: TRBV6-5; D: TRBD1; J: TRBJ2-7; DNA: TGTGCCAGCAAAAAGCGACAGGGGGGCTACGAGCAGTACTTC; CDR3: CASKKRQGGYEQYF
size: -; V: TRBV5-1; D: -; J: TRBJ2-1; DNA: TGCGCCAGCAGGAGTCTAGTCGGGGGTGGGGAAGAGCAGTTCTTC; CDR3: CASRSLVGGGEEQFF